Listed here is a single T cell receptor beta chain. This sample was taken from a study of graft-versus-host responses after intestinal transplantation. The CDR3 runs 15 residues. Germline V gives CDR1 MRHNA, CDR2 SNTAGT. Trimming removed 3 bases from V and 4 bases from J; junction bases left unmatched: 5. The data were produced by immunoSEQ multiplex PCR, yet TCRdb's version contains in-frame clones alone and is incomplete. The sample lists 75,000 to 100,000 clones, approximately 92% occurring once. The chain recombines TRBV6-4 with TRBJ2-3; 9 bases agree with TRBD2. The sample was PBMCs, taken about 450 days after intestinal transplant. The TCR originated in a human patient who received an intestinal transplant, so some T cells may come from the graft donor. CDR3 amino acids: CASSEASGKADTQYF. CDR3 nucleotide sequence: TGTGCCAGCAGTGAAGCTAGCGGGAAGGCAGATACGCAGTATTTT.